These T cell receptor beta chains were read from a single sample in a study of cytomegalovirus exposure and HLA in healthy donors. Sequencing was performed with immunoSEQ multiplex PCR; in TCRdb, only in-frame clones are kept and a portion is missing. The sample has a few hundred thousand clones; 65% to 85% are singletons. Sequenced input: PBMCs. The receptors were sampled from a female donor in good health and CMV-seronegative. Each CDR3 is given with its conserved first and last residue. Each record gives: V gene, CDR3 length, clone size, J gene, D gene, CDR3 DNA, CDR3 protein. A D gene is named only where the DNA matches it firmly. The size entry is marked missing in some rows and otherwise reads once, few, many or a size class.

>TRBV2|13|-|TRBJ1-1|TRBD1
TGTGCCAGCAGGGGACAGGCGAACACTGAAGCTTTCTTT
CASRGQANTEAFF
>TRBV6-4|15|-|TRBJ1-3|-
TGTGCCAGCAGGCCCACAGGCTCTTCTGGAAACACCATATATTTT
CASRPTGSSGNTIYF
>TRBV19|14|-|TRBJ2-2|TRBD1
TGTGCCAGTAGTATAAAGACAGGGACCGGGGAGCTGTTTTTT
CASSIKTGTGELFF
>TRBV10-3|13|-|TRBJ2-7|-
TGTGCCATCAGTGAGGGGGCTACCTACGAGCAGTACTTC
CAISEGATYEQYF
>TRBV9|15|few|TRBJ2-1|-
TGTGCCAGCACCGCAGACGGGAGCCCCCGGAATGAGCAGTTCTTC
CASTADGSPRNEQFF
>TRBV4-1|15|-|TRBJ2-3|TRBD1
TGCGCCAGCAGCTCCGGGACAGCTAGCACAGATACGCAGTATTTT
CASSSGTASTDTQYF
>TRBV4-2|15|few|TRBJ2-7|-
TGTGCCAGCAGCCAAGGGCTCAGCGTCCCCTACGAGCAGTACTTC
CASSQGLSVPYEQYF
>TRBV7-6|16|-|TRBJ2-1|-
TGTGCCAGCAGCTTAGCGCGGGACTGGGGGTACAATGAGCAGTTCTTC
CASSLARDWGYNEQFF
>TRBV19|15|once|TRBJ1-2|-
TGTGCCAGTAGCCCGTGGATGGACAGCAACTATGGCTACACCTTC
CASSPWMDSNYGYTF
>TRBV6-6|14|-|TRBJ2-7|TRBD1
TGTGCCAGCAGTTACTCCAGGGGGCCCTACGAGCAGTACTTC
CASSYSRGPYEQYF
>TRBV25-1|16|once|TRBJ2-1|-
TGTGCCAGCAGTGAAACCCCCGGGGAATCCTACAATGAGCAGTTCTTC
CASSETPGESYNEQFF